Following are 24 T cell receptor beta chains from one sample sequenced in a study of blood T cell repertoires in COVID-19. The data were produced by immunoSEQ multiplex PCR, yet TCRdb's version contains in-frame clones alone and is incomplete. In the table there are roughly 150,000 clones, approximately 86% of which are singletons. Material for sequencing was PBMCs or T cells enriched from blood (not recorded which). The receptors shown here come from a woman aged 40 to 50 who had recovered from COVID-19.

This clone appeared a few times. The rearrangement links TRBV10-3 to TRBJ1-2; no clear D. The CDR3 loop spans 13 amino acids. The germline V and J ends were trimmed by 4 bases and 6 bases, with 12 bases remaining between them. Germline V gene sequence: CDR1 ENHRY, CDR2 SYGVKD. The CDR3 is CAISVGQRDGYTF. CDR3 in DNA: TGTGCCATCAGTGTCGGGCAGAGGGATGGCTACACCTTC.

The chain carries TRBV5-4 and TRBJ2-2; TRBD2 matches at 7 bases. The trim removed 3 bases at V and 5 bases at J, leaving 10 bases unmatched. Germline V gene data show CDR1 as SGHNT and CDR2 as YYREEE (reference sequence). The CDR3 spans 16 residues. The CDR3 DNA sequence: TGTGCCAGCAGCTCGATCGCGGGAGTTCAGACCGGGGAGCTGTTTTTT. Protein product: CASSSIAGVQTGELFF.

The V and J genes are TRBV11-2 and TRBJ2-5; TRBD2 matches at 10 bases. Germline loops: CDR1 SGHAT, CDR2 FQNNGV. This CDR3 is 16 amino acids long. Germline trimming cut 0 bases from V and 4 bases from J; bases unmatched to any gene: 5. The CDR3 DNA follows: TGTGCCAGCAGCTTAGAAATAGCGGGGGGCCGAGAGACCCAGTACTTC. It encodes CASSLEIAGGRETQYF.

The CDR3 reads CASSQSTGSNQPQHF. For the CDR3, the DNA is TGCGCCAGCAGCCAATCGACGGGTAGCAATCAGCCCCAGCATTTT. The V and J genes are TRBV4-1 and TRBJ1-5; D unresolved. Germline V lookup: CDR1 MGHRA, CDR2 YSYEKL. CDR3 length: 15 residues. V gave up 2 bases and J gave up 0 bases, with 8 bases separating them.

V usage is TRBV11-2 and J usage is TRBJ2-2; D perhaps matches TRBD2 (6 bases). The CDR3 is 16 amino acids. V was pared by 8 bases and J by 0 bases, with 16 bases between. Germline V lookup: CDR1 SGHAT, CDR2 FQNNGV. The DNA of the CDR3 is TGTGCCAGCGGCCCGCTCGGAGGGGCGAACACCGGGGAGCTGTTTTTT. Translating it yields CASGPLGGANTGELFF.

This clone has just one count. The V call is TRBV5-4, the J call TRBJ1-3, with 9 nucleotides matching TRBD1. The CDR3 has 15 residues. The V gene's germline CDR1 is SGHNT and CDR2 YYREEE (reference sequence). Trimming cost V 4 bases and J 2 bases; bases outside gene matches: 4. CDR3 coding DNA: TGTGCCAGCAGCAGGGGACAGGGAGCTGGAAACACCATATATTTT. Translation: CASSRGQGAGNTIYF.

The count of this clone is one. The V gene is TRBV3-1 (or the pseudogene TRBV3-2), the J gene TRBJ2-3; D is unclear. This CDR3 comprises 15 residues. Germline CDR1 and CDR2: LGHDT and YNNKEL (reference sequence). Trimming took 1 base from V and 6 from J, leaving 14 bases between them. CDR3 sequence: CASSQVATAVDTQYF. The CDR3, as DNA: TGTGCCAGCAGCCAAGTGGCTACGGCGGTGGATACGCAGTATTTT.

V gene TRBV11-1 combines with J gene TRBJ2-1; TRBD1 matches at 8 bases. V dropped 1 base and J dropped 3; count of bases not matched to a gene: 5. The CDR3 totals 16 residues. Germline V gives CDR1 SGHAT, CDR2 FQDESV (reference sequence). CDR3: CASSLEDRVGYNEQFF. The CDR3 nucleotides read TGTGCCAGCAGCTTAGAGGACAGGGTCGGCTACAATGAGCAGTTCTTC.

V usage is TRBV29-1 and J usage is TRBJ1-5; 7 bases are shared with TRBD1. The V segment lost 5 bases and the J segment 2 bases; nucleotides outside the gene matches: 9. Germline CDR1 SQVTM, CDR2 ANQGSEA. CDR3 length: 15 amino acids. CDR3 sequence: CSVRAGGTGNQPQHF. As DNA, the CDR3 is TGCAGCGTTAGGGCAGGGGGTACGGGCAATCAGCCCCAGCATTTT.

The chain links TRBV20-1 to TRBJ2-1; D gene unclear. The germline gives CDR1 DFQATT, CDR2 SNEGSKA (reference sequence). The ends were cut back, 4 bases at V and 6 bases at J, with 4 bases in the middle. The CDR3 covers 10 residues. The CDR3 protein is CSATGNEQFF. Written as DNA, the CDR3 is TGCAGTGCTACCGGCAATGAGCAGTTCTTC.

The chain's CDR3 is CASSQGARVDYGYTF. CDR3 coding DNA: TGTGCCAGCAGCCAAGGTGCGAGGGTCGACTATGGCTACACCTTC. The chain carries TRBV3-1 (or the pseudogene TRBV3-2) and TRBJ1-2; D gene uncertain. In germline, CDR1 is LGHDT, CDR2 YNNKEL (reference sequence). Trimming stripped 1 base from V and 3 bases from J, with 12 bases between. The CDR3 length is 15 residues.

This clone has just a few counts. The chain uses TRBV12-3 or TRBV12-4 and TRBJ1-2; 7 bases map to TRBD1. The V gene end was trimmed by 8 bases and the J gene end by 8 bases; junction bases not matched to a gene: 8. The CDR3 is made up of 12 amino acids. The CDR3 here is CASFNTGAGYTF. In nucleotides, the CDR3 is TGTGCCAGCTTCAACACAGGGGCGGGCTACACCTTC.

The J gene is TRBJ2-5, the V gene TRBV7-6, with TRBD1 matching 10 bases. The length of the CDR3 is 15 residues. Per germline, CDR1 SGHVS and CDR2 FNYEAQ. J gave up 4 bases and V 4 bases, and 6 bases lay outside the gene matches. CDR3 protein: CASSSGQGMRETQYF. CDR3 nucleotides: TGTGCCAGCAGCTCGGGACAGGGGATGAGAGAGACCCAGTACTTC.

J is TRBJ1-1 and V is TRBV6-5; D unresolved. The CDR3 is made up of 15 amino acids. The ends were cut back, 6 bases at V and 3 bases at J, with 17 bases in the middle. In germline, CDR1 is MNHEY, CDR2 SVGAGI. The CDR3 region has the DNA TGTGCCAGCAGAAAGGGAATATCGAGGGACACTGAAGCTTTCTTT. Encoded protein: CASRKGISRDTEAFF.

CDR3 loop: CASRFGLAGTNTGELFF. CDR3 nucleotides: TGTGCCAGCAGATTCGGACTAGCGGGGACGAACACCGGGGAGCTGTTTTTT. This chain links TRBV7-9 with TRBJ2-2, with TRBD2 matching over 12 bases. In germline, CDR1 is SEHNR, CDR2 FQNEAQ (reference sequence). The CDR3 has 17 amino acids. The ends lost 6 bases at V and 0 bases at J; junction bases unmatched: 5.

This rearrangement joins TRBV7-9 to TRBJ2-2; possible D gene TRBD2, 5 bases. The V end lost 3 bases, the J end lost 5 bases, and 25 bases lay between the germline ends. The CDR3 has 19 amino acids. CDR1 is SEHNR and CDR2 is FQNEAQ in the germline V gene (reference sequence). This CDR3 is CASSFTLTKRPGGTGELFF. CDR3 coding DNA: TGTGCCAGCAGCTTTACCCTGACTAAGCGCCCCGGTGGGACCGGGGAGCTGTTTTTT. The full variable domain, with the rest looked up from reference TRBV7-9 and TRBJ2-2, is DTGVSQNPRHKITKRGQNVTFRCDPISEHNRLYWYRQTLGQGPEFLTYFQNEAQLEKSRLLSDRFSAERPKGSFSTLEIQRTEQGDSAMYLCASSFTLTKRPGGTGELFFGEGSRLTVL.

The genes are TRBV5-1 and TRBJ1-5; 7 nucleotides line up with TRBD1. Losses at the gene ends were 0 bases for V and 3 bases for J; bases not matched to a gene: 3. Per germline, CDR1 SGHRS and CDR2 YFSETQ. This CDR3 spans 15 amino acids. CDR3 sequence: CASSLAGTANQPQHF. CDR3 coding DNA: TGCGCCAGCAGCTTGGCCGGGACAGCCAATCAGCCCCAGCATTTT. The variable domain in full, completed from reference TRBV5-1 and TRBJ1-5, reads KAGVTQTPRYLIKTRGQQVTLSCSPISGHRSVSWYQQTPGQGLQFLFEYFSETQRNKGNFPGRFSGRQFSNSRSEMNVSTLELGDSALYLCASSLAGTANQPQHFGDGTRLSIL.

The chain is built from TRBV29-1 and TRBJ2-3; 8 nucleotides match TRBD2. V trimming: 7 bases; J trimming: 4 bases; junction bases outside the gene matches: 10. From germline, CDR1 is SQVTM and CDR2 ANQGSEA. The CDR3 covers 14 residues. The CDR3, as DNA: TGCAGCGCCTCCCGGGGGCGGGGGGCAGATACGCAGTATTTT. Its translation is CSASRGRGADTQYF.

The rearrangement links TRBV18 to TRBJ1-6, with 8 bases identical to TRBD1. The CDR3 length is 14 residues. The J segment lost 14 bases and the V segment lost 8 bases, leaving 14 bases of the junction unmatched. The germline V gene encodes CDR1 KGHSH and CDR2 LQKENI. CDR3 sequence reads: CASQPDRGRQALHF. CDR3 nucleotide sequence: TGTGCCAGCCAACCAGACAGGGGCAGACAAGCCCTCCACTTT.

The V call is TRBV30, the J call TRBJ2-3; 12 positions match TRBD2. The germline V gene encodes CDR1 GTSNPN and CDR2 SVGIG (reference sequence). This CDR3 spans 16 amino acids. The ends lost 3 bases at V and 3 bases at J; junction bases unmatched: 7. The CDR3: CAWRFLAGGGTDTQYF. The CDR3 DNA is TGTGCCTGGAGGTTCCTAGCGGGAGGGGGGACAGATACGCAGTATTTT.

J is TRBJ2-3 and V is TRBV28; maybe TRBD1 (6 bases). This CDR3 has 16 residues. V was clipped by 5 bases and J by 2 bases, with 17 bases between them. Germline V gives CDR1 MDHEN, CDR2 SYDVKM. DNA of the CDR3: TGTGCCAGCAGTCCCCGACAGGAGGCCCTCACAGATACGCAGTATTTT. It translates to CASSPRQEALTDTQYF. The full variable domain, its missing parts supplied by reference TRBV28 and TRBJ2-3, is DVKVTQSSRYLVKRTGEKVFLECVQDMDHENMFWYRQDPGLGLRLIYFSYDVKMKEKGDIPEGYSVSREKKERFSLILESASTNQTSMYLCASSPRQEALTDTQYFGPGTRLTVL.

V gene TRBV21-1 combines with J gene TRBJ1-1. TRBV21-1 is a listed pseudogene. This CDR3 is 13 amino acids long. CDR3 coding DNA: TGTGCCAGCAGCATTCCGATGTTTTTCGGGGCTTTCTTT. It is translated as CASSIPMFFGAFF.

This clone was seen more than once but under ten times. The chain is built from TRBV3-1 (or the pseudogene TRBV3-2) and TRBJ1-1; a possible D gene is TRBD1 (5 bases). CDR1 is LGHDT, CDR2 YNNKEL, per germline (reference sequence). The CDR3 has 17 amino acids. Trimming shortened V by 4 bases and J by 0 bases, and 18 bases separated the two germline ends. The DNA of the CDR3 is TGTGCCAGCAGCCCCCACCCTCCGGGGGACGTGAACACTGAAGCTTTCTTT. Its protein product is CASSPHPPGDVNTEAFF.

The chain joins TRBV5-1 to TRBJ2-5; 9 nucleotides match TRBD2. This CDR3 is built from 15 residues. V gave up 6 bases and J gave up 4 bases; unmatched junction bases: 10. Germline-derived CDR1 and CDR2 are SGHRS and YFSETQ. The CDR3 region is CASNGLAGRGETQYF. The DNA for the CDR3 is TGCGCCAGCAATGGGCTAGCGGGAAGGGGAGAGACCCAGTACTTC.